The 4 T cell receptor beta chains below all came from one sample that was sequenced in a study of PD-1 blockade in classical Hodgkin lymphoma. The protocol was immunoSEQ multiplex PCR, while the TCRdb copy is restricted to in-frame clones and leaves out a portion. The sample holds about 64,000 clones; roughly nine tenths are singletons and the top ten take over 9%. Noted time point: cycle 4 day 1 (C4D1), after around six weeks of nivolumab. Following autologous stem cell transplantation, relapse occurred in every patient, and exposure to brentuximab vedotin varied. The sample in question was peripheral blood mononuclear cells (PBMCs), obtained before the fourth cycle of nivolumab. These receptors came from a human donor with classical Hodgkin lymphoma.

The V call is TRBV5-4, the J call TRBJ1-2; TRBD1 aligns across 7 bases. The CDR3 is 14 amino acids. Germline V CDR1 and CDR2: SGHNT, YYREEE (reference sequence). V shed 9 bases, J shed 4 bases, and the junction held 12 bases outside the gene matches. CDR3 protein: CANSYDRETYGYTF. The CDR3 DNA reads TGTGCCAATAGCTACGACAGGGAGACCTATGGCTACACCTTC.

The chain employs TRBV15 and TRBJ1-2; D gene unclear. Germline loops: CDR1 LNHNV, CDR2 YYDKDF (reference sequence). Trimming pared 0 bases from V and 8 bases from J, leaving 16 bases between. CDR3 size: 15 residues. The CDR3 sequence is CATSRDLNYLGGYTF. DNA for the CDR3: TGTGCCACCAGCAGAGATCTGAACTACCTTGGGGGCTACACCTTC.

The chain has TRBV4-2 and TRBJ2-1; D is unclear. Trimming stripped 9 bases from V and 6 bases from J, with 12 bases between. CDR1 and CDR2 from the germline V gene are LGHNA and YNFKEQ. The CDR3 is 12 amino acids. The CDR3 is CASKGPRNEQFF. The CDR3 bases are TGTGCCAGTAAAGGGCCGCGCAATGAGCAGTTCTTC.

The chain combines TRBV19 with TRBJ2-2; D is perhaps TRBD1 (6 bases). The CDR3 has 16 amino acids. Trimming removed 6 bases from V and 5 bases from J, with 19 bases in between. Per the germline V gene, CDR1 is LNHDA and CDR2 is SQIVND (reference sequence). The CDR3 DNA follows: TGTGCCAGTAGATCTTTAGGGAACACAGGGACCGGGGAGCTGTTTTTT. Its protein is CASRSLGNTGTGELFF.